The present entry profiles one T cell receptor beta chain with its context. The sample belongs to a study of T-cell reconstitution after alpha-beta-depleted transplantation in children. V gave up 0 bases and J gave up 0 bases, with 6 bases separating them. The CDR3 loop spans 15 amino acids. CDR1 and CDR2 (germline): LNHNV, YYDKDF (reference sequence). TCRbeta library construction was performed incorporating unique molecular identifiers. MiXCR, applied by TCRdb to the PCR reads, yields one record per CDR3 protein. Among hundreds of thousands of distinct CDR3 sequences, approximately 30% were seen once, and the ten largest hold 2% to 3%.

The chain carries TRBV15 and TRBJ2-1, with D unresolved. This sequence was found in a human donor who donated a stem cell graft to a child with aplastic anemia. The sequencing here drew on PBMCs from the stem cell graft donor, taken from the stem cell graft. CDR3 DNA: TGTGCCACCAGCAGAGAACGGAGCTCCTACAATGAGCAGTTCTTC. Its protein is CATSRERSSYNEQFF.